Here is one T cell receptor (beta chain) with its context. Sequencing was performed with immunoSEQ multiplex PCR; in TCRdb, only in-frame clones are kept and a portion is missing. The sample lists 100,000 to 120,000 clones, about 82% occurring once. This sample is part of a study of T cell responses to AZD1222 COVID-19 vaccine. V trimming: 7 bases; J trimming: 5 bases; junction bases outside the gene matches: 11. There are 15 residues in the CDR3. Per germline, CDR1 ENHRY and CDR2 SYGVKD. This clonotype was obtained from an adult in good health. The chain recombines TRBV10-3 with TRBJ2-3; 8 bases agree with TRBD2. Specimen: peripheral blood, collected on day 0 of AZD1222 vaccination. In nucleotides, the CDR3 is TGTGCCATCACCGCGGGGGGCTGGGGGGTAGATACGCAGTATTTT. It codes for CAITAGGWGVDTQYF.